Listed below are T cell receptor beta chains from one sample, sequenced in a study of cytomegalovirus exposure and HLA in healthy donors. The repertoire was sequenced with immunoSEQ multiplex PCR; TCRdb's copy has only in-frame clones and lacks some. The table lists 200,000 to 250,000 clones, roughly four fifths of them singletons, with approximately 0.5% in the top ten. The material sequenced was PBMCs. The receptor source for this set is a woman aged 40 to 50 in good health and CMV-seronegative. The CDR3 runs from the conserved cysteine through the conserved F or W. A D gene is named only where the DNA matches it firmly. The size of a clone is reported for some rows only, either as once, few or many, or as a class for expanded clones.

TRBD1	once	TRBJ1-2	TRBV9	CASSVEPRTGGYGYTF	TGTGCCAGCAGCGTAGAGCCTCGGACAGGGGGCTATGGCTACACCTTC
.	.	TRBJ2-3	TRBV18	CASSKSGTDTQYF	TGTGCCAGCTCAAAATCAGGTACAGATACGCAGTATTTT
TRBD2	.	TRBJ2-3	TRBV4-1	CASRASGGVFTDTQYF	TGCGCCAGCAGAGCTAGCGGGGGGGTTTTCACAGATACGCAGTATTTT
.	.	TRBJ2-2	TRBV5-6	CASSPTGPAIGELFF	TGTGCCAGCAGCCCGACGGGTCCAGCGATTGGGGAGCTGTTTTTT
.	.	TRBJ1-4	TRBV6-6	CASSYRGLEKLFF	TGTGCCAGCAGTTACCGGGGACTTGAAAAACTGTTTTTT
.	once	TRBJ1-2	TRBV28	CASSPLLGGTNYGYTF	TGTGCCAGCAGTCCCTTACTGGGAGGCACTAACTATGGCTACACCTTC
.	.	TRBJ1-1	TRBV6-6	CASRPRGVIAFF	TGTGCCAGCAGGCCCAGGGGTGTAATAGCTTTCTTT
.	.	TRBJ2-5	TRBV10-3	CAISEAGFQETQYF	TGTGCCATCAGTGAGGCGGGATTCCAAGAGACCCAGTACTTC
TRBD1	.	TRBJ2-7	TRBV6-1	CASSPGQGAYEQYF	TGTGCCAGCAGTCCGGGACAGGGGGCGTACGAGCAGTACTTC
.	.	TRBJ1-3	TRBV6-1	CASSPPGSGNTIYF	TGTGCCAGCAGCCCACCAGGGTCCGGAAACACCATATATTTT
TRBD2	.	TRBJ2-1	TRBV6-4	CASSYLAGDYNEQFF	TGTGCCAGCAGCTACCTAGCGGGAGACTACAATGAGCAGTTCTTC
TRBD2	.	TRBJ2-1	TRBV5-4	CASSPLPREGQFF	TGTGCCAGCAGCCCCCTCCCGAGGGAGGGGCAGTTCTTC
.	.	TRBJ2-3	TRBV18	CASSPDVHGTQYF	TGTGCCAGCTCACCAGATGTGCACGGTACGCAGTATTTT
TRBD1	few	TRBJ1-6	TRBV5-6	CASSGGSGGSYNSPLHF	TGTGCCAGCAGCGGCGGATCAGGGGGCTCCTATAATTCACCCCTCCACTTT
.	.	TRBJ2-3	TRBV15	CATKRDRSFTDTQYF	TGTGCCACCAAGCGGGACAGGAGTTTCACAGATACGCAGTATTTT
TRBD2	.	TRBJ2-2	TRBV7-9	CASSFTSGGAAWELFF	TGTGCCAGCAGTTTTACTAGCGGGGGGGCCGCCTGGGAGCTGTTTTTT
.	.	TRBJ2-2	TRBV2	CASSLAGELFF	TGTGCCAGCAGTCTTGCCGGGGAGCTGTTTTTT
TRBD1	.	TRBJ2-1	TRBV9	CASSVGGTDVYNEQFF	TGTGCCAGCAGCGTAGGTGGGACAGACGTTTACAATGAGCAGTTCTTC
TRBD1	few	TRBJ1-5	TRBV7-8	CASSSNRGHSNQPQHF	TGTGCCAGCAGTTCCAACAGGGGGCATAGCAATCAGCCCCAGCATTTT
.	once	TRBJ1-1	TRBV5-4	CASSLEGPEAFF	TGTGCCAGCAGCTTGGAGGGGCCTGAAGCTTTCTTT
.	.	TRBJ2-7	TRBV4-1	CASRRDSNFYEQYF	TGCGCCAGCAGGCGTGACAGCAATTTCTACGAGCAGTACTTC
.	.	TRBJ2-3	TRBV7-2	CASSLSAANTDTQYF	TGTGCCAGCAGCTTATCGGCGGCGAACACAGATACGCAGTATTTT
TRBD1	.	TRBJ2-1	TRBV6-6	CASSSDQGDNEQFF	TGTGCCAGCAGTAGCGATCAGGGGGACAATGAGCAGTTCTTC
TRBD1	.	TRBJ1-1	TRBV4-3	CASSRWTGETEAFF	TGCGCCAGCAGCCGATGGACAGGGGAGACTGAAGCTTTCTTT
.	.	TRBJ1-2	TRBV27	CASSLRRSGSYTF	TGTGCCAGCAGTTTACGGCGCAGCGGGAGCTACACCTTC
TRBD2	.	TRBJ2-7	TRBV11-3	CASSLATSGASYEQYF	TGTGCCAGCAGCTTAGCGACTAGCGGGGCCTCCTACGAGCAGTACTTC
.	.	TRBJ2-3	TRBV5-1	CASGRGGAGDTQYF	TGCGCCAGCGGGAGAGGGGGGGCGGGAGATACGCAGTATTTT
TRBD1	.	TRBJ2-7	TRBV4-2	CASSQRTGSLHEQYF	TGTGCCAGCAGCCAGAGGACAGGGTCCCTCCACGAGCAGTACTTC
.	.	TRBJ2-3	TRBV7-3	CASSLTRGDTDTQYF	TGTGCCAGCAGCTTAACCAGGGGGGACACAGATACGCAGTATTTT